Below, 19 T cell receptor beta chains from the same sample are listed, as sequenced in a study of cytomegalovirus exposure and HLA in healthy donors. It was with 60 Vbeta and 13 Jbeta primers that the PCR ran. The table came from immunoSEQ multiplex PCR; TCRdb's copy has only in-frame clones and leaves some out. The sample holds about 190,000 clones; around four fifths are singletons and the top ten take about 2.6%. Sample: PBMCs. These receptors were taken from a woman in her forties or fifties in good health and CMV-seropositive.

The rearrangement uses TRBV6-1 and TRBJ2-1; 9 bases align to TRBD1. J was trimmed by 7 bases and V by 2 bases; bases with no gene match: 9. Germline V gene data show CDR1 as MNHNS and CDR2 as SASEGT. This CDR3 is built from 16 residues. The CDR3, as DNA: TGTGCCAGCAGTGAACCTAGGACAGGGGCTCAGAATGAGCAGTTCTTC. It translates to CASSEPRTGAQNEQFF.

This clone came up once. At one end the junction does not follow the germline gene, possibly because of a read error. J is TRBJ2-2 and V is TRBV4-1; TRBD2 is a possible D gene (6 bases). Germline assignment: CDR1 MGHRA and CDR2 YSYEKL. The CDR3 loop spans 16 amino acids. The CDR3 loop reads CASSQPLAGDTGELFF. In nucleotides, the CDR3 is TGTGCCAGCAGCCAACCACTAGCCGGGGACACCGGGGAGCTGTTTTTT.

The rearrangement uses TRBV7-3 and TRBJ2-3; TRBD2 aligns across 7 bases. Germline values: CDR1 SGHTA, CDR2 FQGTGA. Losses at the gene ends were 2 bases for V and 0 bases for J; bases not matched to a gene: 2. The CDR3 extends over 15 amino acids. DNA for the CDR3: TGTGCCAGCAGCTTAGACGGGGGGAGCACAGATACGCAGTATTTT. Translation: CASSLDGGSTDTQYF. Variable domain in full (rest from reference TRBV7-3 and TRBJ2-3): GAGVSQTPSNKVTEKGKYVELRCDPISGHTALYWYRQSLGQGPEFLIYFQGTGAADDSGLPNDRFFAVRPEGSVSTLKIQRTERGDSAVYLCASSLDGGSTDTQYFGPGTRLTVL.

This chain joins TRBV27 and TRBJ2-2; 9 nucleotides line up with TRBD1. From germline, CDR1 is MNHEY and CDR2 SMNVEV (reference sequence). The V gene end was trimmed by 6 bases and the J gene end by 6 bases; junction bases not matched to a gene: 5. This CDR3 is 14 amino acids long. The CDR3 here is CASRPQGAAGELFF. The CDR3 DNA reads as TGTGCCAGCAGGCCACAGGGGGCGGCCGGGGAGCTGTTTTTT.

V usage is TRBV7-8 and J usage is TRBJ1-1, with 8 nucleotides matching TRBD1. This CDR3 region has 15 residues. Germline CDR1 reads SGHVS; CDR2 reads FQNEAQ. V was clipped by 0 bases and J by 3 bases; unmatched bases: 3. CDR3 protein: CASSLAETGDTEAFF. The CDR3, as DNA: TGTGCCAGCAGCTTAGCGGAGACAGGGGACACTGAAGCTTTCTTT.

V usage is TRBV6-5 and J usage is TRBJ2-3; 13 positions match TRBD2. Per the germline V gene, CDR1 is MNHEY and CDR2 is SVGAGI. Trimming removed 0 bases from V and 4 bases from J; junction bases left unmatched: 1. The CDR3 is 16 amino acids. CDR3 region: CASSYSLAGGPDTQYF. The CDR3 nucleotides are TGTGCCAGCAGTTACTCACTAGCGGGGGGGCCAGATACGCAGTATTTT.

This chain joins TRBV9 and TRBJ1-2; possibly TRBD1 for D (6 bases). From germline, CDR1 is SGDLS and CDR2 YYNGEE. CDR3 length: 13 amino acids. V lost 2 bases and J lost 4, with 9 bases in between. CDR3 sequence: CASSVGQSYGYTF. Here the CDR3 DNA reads TGTGCCAGCAGCGTTGGACAGAGCTATGGCTACACCTTC.

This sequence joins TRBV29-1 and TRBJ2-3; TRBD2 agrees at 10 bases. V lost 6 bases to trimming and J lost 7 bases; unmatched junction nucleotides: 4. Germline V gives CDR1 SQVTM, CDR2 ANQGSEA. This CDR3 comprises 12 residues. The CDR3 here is CSVGTSEYTQYF. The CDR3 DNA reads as TGCAGCGTCGGGACTAGCGAATATACGCAGTATTTT.

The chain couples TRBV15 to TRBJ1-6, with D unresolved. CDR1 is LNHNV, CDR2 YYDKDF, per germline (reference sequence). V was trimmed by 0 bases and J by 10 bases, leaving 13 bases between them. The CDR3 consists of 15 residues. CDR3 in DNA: TGTGCCACCAGCAGAGATCCGGGTACGGGGTCACCCCTCCACTTT. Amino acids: CATSRDPGTGSPLHF.

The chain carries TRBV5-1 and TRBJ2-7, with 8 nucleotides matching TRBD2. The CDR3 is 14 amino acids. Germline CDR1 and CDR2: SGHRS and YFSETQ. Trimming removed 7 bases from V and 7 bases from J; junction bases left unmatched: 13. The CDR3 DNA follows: TGCGCCAGCGGAAGAGCGGGGGCAACTAGGGAGCAGTACTTC. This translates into CASGRAGATREQYF.

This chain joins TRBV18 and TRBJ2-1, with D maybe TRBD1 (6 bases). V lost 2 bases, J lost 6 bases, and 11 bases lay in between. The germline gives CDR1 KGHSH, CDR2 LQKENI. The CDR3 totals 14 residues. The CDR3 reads CASSPYRVGNEQFF. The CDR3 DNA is TGTGCCAGCTCACCATACAGGGTTGGCAATGAGCAGTTCTTC.

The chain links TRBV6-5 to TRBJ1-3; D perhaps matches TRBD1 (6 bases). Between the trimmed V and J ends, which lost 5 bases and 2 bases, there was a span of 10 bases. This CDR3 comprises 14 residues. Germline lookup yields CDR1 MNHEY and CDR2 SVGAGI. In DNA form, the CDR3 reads TGTGCCAGCAGTCGACAGGTTCCTGGAAACACCATATATTTT. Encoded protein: CASSRQVPGNTIYF.

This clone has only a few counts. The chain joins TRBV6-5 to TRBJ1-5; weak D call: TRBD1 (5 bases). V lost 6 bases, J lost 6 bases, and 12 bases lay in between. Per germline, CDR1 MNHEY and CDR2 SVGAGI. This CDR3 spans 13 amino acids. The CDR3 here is CASSLQGGQPQHF. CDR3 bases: TGTGCCAGCAGCCTCCAGGGAGGTCAGCCCCAGCATTTT.

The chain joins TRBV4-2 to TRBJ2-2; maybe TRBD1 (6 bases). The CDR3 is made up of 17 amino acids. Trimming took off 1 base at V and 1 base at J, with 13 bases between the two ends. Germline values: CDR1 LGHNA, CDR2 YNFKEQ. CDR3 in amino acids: CASSQVGWTVNTGELFF. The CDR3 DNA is TGTGCCAGCAGCCAAGTGGGCTGGACAGTGAACACCGGGGAGCTGTTTTTT.

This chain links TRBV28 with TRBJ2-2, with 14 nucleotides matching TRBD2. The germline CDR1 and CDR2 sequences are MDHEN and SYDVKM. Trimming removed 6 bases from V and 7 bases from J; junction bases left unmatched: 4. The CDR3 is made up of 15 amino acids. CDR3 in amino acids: CASRSGLAGVGELFF. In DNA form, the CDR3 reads TGTGCCAGCAGATCGGGACTAGCGGGGGTCGGGGAGCTGTTTTTT.

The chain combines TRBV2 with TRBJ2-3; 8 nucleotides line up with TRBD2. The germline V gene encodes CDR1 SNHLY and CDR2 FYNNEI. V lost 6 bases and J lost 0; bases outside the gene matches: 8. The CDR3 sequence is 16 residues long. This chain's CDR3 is CASRLLAATSTDTQYF. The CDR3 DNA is TGTGCCAGCAGACTACTAGCGGCCACTAGCACAGATACGCAGTATTTT. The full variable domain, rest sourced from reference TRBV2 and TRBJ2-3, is EPEVTQTPSHQVTQMGQEVILRCVPISNHLYFYWYRQILGQKVEFLVSFYNNEISEKSEIFDDQFSVERPDGSNFTLKIRSTKLEDSAMYFCASRLLAATSTDTQYFGPGTRLTVL.

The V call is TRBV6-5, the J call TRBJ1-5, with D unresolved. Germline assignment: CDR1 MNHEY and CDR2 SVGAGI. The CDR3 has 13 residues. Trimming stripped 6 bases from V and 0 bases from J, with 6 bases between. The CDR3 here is CASSSFSNQPQHF. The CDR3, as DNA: TGTGCCAGCAGCTCCTTTAGCAATCAGCCCCAGCATTTT.

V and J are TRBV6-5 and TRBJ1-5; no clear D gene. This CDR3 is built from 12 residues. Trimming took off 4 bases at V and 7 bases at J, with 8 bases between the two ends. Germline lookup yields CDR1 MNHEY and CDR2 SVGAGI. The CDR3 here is CASSSGRQPQHF. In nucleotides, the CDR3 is TGTGCCAGCAGTTCCGGTCGGCAGCCCCAGCATTTT.

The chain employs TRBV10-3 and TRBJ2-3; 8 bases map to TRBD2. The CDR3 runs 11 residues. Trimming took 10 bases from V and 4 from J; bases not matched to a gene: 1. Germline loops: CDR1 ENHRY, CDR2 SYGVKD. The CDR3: CASGGPDTQYF. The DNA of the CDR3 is TGTGCCAGCGGGGGGCCAGATACGCAGTATTTT.